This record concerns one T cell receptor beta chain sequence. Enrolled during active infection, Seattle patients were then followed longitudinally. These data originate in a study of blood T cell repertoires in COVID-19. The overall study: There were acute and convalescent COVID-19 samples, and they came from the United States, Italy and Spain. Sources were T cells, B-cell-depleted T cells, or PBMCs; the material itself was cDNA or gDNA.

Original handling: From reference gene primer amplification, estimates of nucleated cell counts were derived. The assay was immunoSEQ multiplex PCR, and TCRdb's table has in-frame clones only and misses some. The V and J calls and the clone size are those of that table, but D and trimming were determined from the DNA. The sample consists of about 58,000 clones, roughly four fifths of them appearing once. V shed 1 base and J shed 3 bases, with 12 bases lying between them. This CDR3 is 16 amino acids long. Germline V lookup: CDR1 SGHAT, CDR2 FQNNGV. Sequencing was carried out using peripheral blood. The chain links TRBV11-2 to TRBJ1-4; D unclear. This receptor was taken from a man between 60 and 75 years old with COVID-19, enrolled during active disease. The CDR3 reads CASSLVIGQSNEKLFF. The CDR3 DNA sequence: TGTGCCAGCAGCTTAGTAATTGGTCAGTCTAATGAAAAACTGTTTTTT.